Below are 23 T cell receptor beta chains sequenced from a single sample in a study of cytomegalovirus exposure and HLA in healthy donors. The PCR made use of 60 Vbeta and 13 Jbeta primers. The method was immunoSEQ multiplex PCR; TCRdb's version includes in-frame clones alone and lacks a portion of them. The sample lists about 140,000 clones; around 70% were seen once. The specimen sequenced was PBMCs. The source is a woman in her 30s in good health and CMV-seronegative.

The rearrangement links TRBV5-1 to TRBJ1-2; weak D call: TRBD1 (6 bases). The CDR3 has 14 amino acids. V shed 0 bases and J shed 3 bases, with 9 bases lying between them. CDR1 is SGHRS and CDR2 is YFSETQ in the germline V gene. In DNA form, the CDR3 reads TGCGCCAGCAGCTTGGGGGGGCCCTACTATGGCTACACCTTC. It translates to CASSLGGPYYGYTF.

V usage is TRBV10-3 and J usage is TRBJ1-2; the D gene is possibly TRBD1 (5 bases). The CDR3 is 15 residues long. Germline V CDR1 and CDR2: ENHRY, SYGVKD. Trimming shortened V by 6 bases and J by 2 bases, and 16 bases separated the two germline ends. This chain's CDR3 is CAISQRQRINYGYTF. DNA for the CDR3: TGTGCCATCAGCCAGAGACAGAGGATAAACTATGGCTACACCTTC.

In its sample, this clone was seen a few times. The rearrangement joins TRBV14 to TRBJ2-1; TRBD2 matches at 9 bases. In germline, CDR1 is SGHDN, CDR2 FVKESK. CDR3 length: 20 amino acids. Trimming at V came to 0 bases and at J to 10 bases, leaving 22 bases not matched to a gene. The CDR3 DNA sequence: TGTGCCAGCAGCCAAGACCCCCGGGCTAGCGGGACCCGAGTACAAGAGGAGCAGTTCTTC. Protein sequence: CASSQDPRASGTRVQEEQFF.

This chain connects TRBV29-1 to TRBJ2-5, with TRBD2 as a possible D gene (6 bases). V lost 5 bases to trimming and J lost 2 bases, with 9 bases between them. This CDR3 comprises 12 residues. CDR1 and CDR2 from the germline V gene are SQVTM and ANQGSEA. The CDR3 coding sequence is TGCAGCGTTACAAGCGGGCAAGAGACCCAGTACTTC. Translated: CSVTSGQETQYF.

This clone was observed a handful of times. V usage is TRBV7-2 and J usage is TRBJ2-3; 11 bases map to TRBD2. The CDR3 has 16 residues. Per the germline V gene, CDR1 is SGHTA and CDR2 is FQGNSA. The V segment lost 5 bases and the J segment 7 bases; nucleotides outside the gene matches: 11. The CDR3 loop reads CASSPLSGGAGNTQYF. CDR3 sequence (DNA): TGTGCCAGCAGCCCCCTTAGCGGGGGGGCCGGGAATACGCAGTATTTT.

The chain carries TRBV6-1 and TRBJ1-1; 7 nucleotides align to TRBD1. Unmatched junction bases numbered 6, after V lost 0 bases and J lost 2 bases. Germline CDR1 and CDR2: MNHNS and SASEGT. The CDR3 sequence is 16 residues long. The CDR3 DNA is TGTGCCAGCAGTGAAGCGGTCAGGGGGATCAACACTGAAGCTTTCTTT. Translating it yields CASSEAVRGINTEAFF.

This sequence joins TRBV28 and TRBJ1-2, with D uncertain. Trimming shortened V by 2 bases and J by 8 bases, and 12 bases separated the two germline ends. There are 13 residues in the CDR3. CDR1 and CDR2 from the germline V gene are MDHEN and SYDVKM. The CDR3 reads CASSLSLAGGYTF. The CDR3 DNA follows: TGTGCCAGCAGTTTAAGTTTGGCGGGCGGCTACACCTTC.

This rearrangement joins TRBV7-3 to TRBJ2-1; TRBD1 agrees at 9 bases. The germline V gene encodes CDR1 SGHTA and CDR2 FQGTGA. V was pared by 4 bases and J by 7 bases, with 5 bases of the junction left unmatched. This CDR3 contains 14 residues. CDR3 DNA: TGTGCCAGCAGCTCGCACAGGGGGCGGAATGAGCAGTTCTTC. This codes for CASSSHRGRNEQFF.

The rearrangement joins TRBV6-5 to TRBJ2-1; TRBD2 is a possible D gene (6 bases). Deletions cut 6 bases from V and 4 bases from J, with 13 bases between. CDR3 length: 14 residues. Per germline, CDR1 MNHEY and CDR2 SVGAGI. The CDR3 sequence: CASSRTTGYNEQFF. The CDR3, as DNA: TGTGCCAGCAGCCGGACTACCGGGTACAATGAGCAGTTCTTC.

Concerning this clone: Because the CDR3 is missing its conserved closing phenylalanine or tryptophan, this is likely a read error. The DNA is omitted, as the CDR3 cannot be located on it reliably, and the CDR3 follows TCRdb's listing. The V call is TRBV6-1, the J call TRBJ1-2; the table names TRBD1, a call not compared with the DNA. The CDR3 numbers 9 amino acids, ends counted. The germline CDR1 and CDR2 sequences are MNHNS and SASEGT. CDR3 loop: CASSDRQAS.

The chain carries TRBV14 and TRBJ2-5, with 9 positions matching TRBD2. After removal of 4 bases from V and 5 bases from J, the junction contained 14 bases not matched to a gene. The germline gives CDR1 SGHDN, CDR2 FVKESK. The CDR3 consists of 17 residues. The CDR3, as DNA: TGTGCCAGCAGCCTACGAATAGCGGGGGAGATTGGGGAGACCCAGTACTTC. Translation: CASSLRIAGEIGETQYF.

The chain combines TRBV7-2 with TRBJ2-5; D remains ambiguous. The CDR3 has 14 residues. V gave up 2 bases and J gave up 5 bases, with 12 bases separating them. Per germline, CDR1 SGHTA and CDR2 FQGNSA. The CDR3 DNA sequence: TGTGCCAGCAGCTTATCCCCAAACAAGGAGACCCAGTACTTC. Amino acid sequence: CASSLSPNKETQYF.

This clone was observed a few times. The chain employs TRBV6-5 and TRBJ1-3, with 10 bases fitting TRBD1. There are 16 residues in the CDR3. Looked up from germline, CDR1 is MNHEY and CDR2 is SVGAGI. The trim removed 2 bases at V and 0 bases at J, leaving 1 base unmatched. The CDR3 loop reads CASSYGTGDSGNTIYF. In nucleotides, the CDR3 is TGTGCCAGCAGTTACGGGACAGGGGACTCTGGAAACACCATATATTTT.

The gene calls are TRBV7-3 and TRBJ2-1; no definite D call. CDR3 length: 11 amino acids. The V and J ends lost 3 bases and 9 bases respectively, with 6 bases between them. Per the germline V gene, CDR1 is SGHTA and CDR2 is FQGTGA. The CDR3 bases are TGTGCCAGCAGCTTTGGTAGTGAGCAGTTCTTC. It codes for CASSFGSEQFF.

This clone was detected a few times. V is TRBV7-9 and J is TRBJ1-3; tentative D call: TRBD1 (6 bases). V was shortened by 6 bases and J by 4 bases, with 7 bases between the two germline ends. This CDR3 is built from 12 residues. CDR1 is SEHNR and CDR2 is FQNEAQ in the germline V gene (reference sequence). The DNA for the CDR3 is TGTGCCAGCAGTGACAGGGGAAACACCATATATTTT. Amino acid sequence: CASSDRGNTIYF.

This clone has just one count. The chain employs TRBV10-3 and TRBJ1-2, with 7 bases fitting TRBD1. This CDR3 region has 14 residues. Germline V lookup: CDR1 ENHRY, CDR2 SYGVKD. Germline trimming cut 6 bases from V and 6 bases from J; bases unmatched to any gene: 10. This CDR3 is CAISIQGQGDGYTF. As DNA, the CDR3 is TGTGCCATCAGCATACAGGGTCAGGGGGATGGCTACACCTTC.

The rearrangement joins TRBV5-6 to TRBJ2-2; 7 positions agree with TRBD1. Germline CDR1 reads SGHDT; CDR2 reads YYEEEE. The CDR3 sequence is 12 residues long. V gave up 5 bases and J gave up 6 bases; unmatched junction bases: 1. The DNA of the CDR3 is TGTGCCAGCAGAGGGGGCCCCGGGGAGCTGTTTTTT. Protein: CASRGGPGELFF.

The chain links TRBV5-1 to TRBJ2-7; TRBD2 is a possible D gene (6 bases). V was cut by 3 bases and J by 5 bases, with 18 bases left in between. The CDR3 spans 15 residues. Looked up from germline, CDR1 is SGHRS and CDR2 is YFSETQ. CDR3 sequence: CASSWGDERRDEQYF. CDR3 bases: TGCGCCAGCAGCTGGGGGGACGAACGAAGGGACGAGCAGTACTTC.

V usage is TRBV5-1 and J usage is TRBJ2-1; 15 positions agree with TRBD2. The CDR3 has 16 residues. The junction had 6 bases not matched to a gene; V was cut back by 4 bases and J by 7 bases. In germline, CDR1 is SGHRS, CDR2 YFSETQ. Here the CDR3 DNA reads TGCGCCAGCAGCCTCCTTGGACTAGCGGGAGGGAATGAGCAGTTCTTC. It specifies CASSLLGLAGGNEQFF.

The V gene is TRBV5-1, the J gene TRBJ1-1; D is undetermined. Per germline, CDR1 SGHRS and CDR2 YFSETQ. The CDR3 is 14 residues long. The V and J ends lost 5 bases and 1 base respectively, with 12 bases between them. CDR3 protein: CASSREAGNTEAFF. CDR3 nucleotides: TGCGCCAGCAGTAGGGAGGCGGGGAACACTGAAGCTTTCTTT.

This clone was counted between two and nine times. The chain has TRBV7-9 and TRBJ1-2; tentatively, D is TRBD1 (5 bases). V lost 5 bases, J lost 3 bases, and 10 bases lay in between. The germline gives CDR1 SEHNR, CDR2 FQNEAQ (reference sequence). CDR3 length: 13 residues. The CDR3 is CASSQDTYYGYTF. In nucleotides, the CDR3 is TGTGCCAGCAGCCAGGACACCTACTATGGCTACACCTTC.

CDR3 loop: CASSSGTGDITDTQYF. CDR3 sequence (DNA): TGTGCCAGCAGCTCGGGGACAGGCGATATCACAGATACGCAGTATTTT. This chain joins TRBV11-2 and TRBJ2-3; 8 bases are shared with TRBD1. The CDR3 extends over 16 amino acids. Germline values: CDR1 SGHAT, CDR2 FQNNGV. The V gene end was trimmed by 4 bases and the J gene end by 2 bases; junction bases not matched to a gene: 8.

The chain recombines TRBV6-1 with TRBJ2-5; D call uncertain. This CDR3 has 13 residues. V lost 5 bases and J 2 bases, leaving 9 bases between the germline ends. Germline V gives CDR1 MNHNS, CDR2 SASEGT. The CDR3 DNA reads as TGTGCCAGCAGTACCCAGGTTCAAGAGACCCAGTACTTC. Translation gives CASSTQVQETQYF.